This TCR beta chain was observed in a study of T cell changes during pregnancy in multiple sclerosis. Clones were read by immunoSEQ multiplex PCR, and TCRdb kept only the in-frame ones, dropping some. The table has about 12,000 clones, 86% seen once. Germline CDR1 GTSNPN, CDR2 SVGIG (reference sequence). The V and J ends lost 2 bases and 6 bases respectively, with 13 bases between them. CDR3 length: 13 residues. This clone was observed a single time. Source: CD8+ T cells from peripheral blood mononuclear cells, taken in the second trimester of pregnancy. The TCR originated in a female donor in good health, enrolled as a control in a pregnancy study. The chain combines TRBV30 with TRBJ1-2; unclear D gene. CDR3 nucleotides: TGTGCCTGGAGTTACGGGTCCGGGGATGGCTACACCTTC. Translating gives CAWSYGSGDGYTF.